The 17 T cell receptor beta chains given below trace back to one sample, sequenced in a study of T cell clonotyping in hematopoietic cell transplantation. TCRdb keeps only in-frame clones here, not all; method: immunoSEQ multiplex PCR. The data hold approximately 12,000 clones, with 72% observed a single time. The source material was peripheral blood mononuclear cells, sampled 180 days after allogeneic stem cell transplant. The source of these receptors is a male patient aged 55-69 years who had an allogeneic stem cell transplant from an unrelated donor, so the T cells may come from the graft donor. Some clones in this sample may be carry-over from other donors' samples.

The chain uses TRBV28 and TRBJ2-7, with 11 bases matching TRBD2. The germline CDR1 and CDR2 sequences are MDHEN and SYDVKM. The CDR3 is 16 residues long. The V gene end was trimmed by 9 bases and the J gene end by 1 base; junction bases not matched to a gene: 11. The CDR3 reads CASRLAGPLLSYEQYF. CDR3 nucleotide sequence: TGTGCCAGTAGACTAGCGGGACCCCTCCTTTCCTACGAGCAGTACTTC.

This clone has just a few counts. The gene calls are TRBV2 and TRBJ1-5; D call uncertain. CDR3 length equals 16 residues. The germline V gene encodes CDR1 SNHLY and CDR2 FYNNEI. V was shortened by 2 bases and J by 2 bases, with 13 bases between the two germline ends. CDR3: CASSEPELSGNQPQHF. CDR3 in DNA: TGTGCCAGCAGTGAACCGGAGCTTAGTGGCAATCAGCCCCAGCATTTT.

This clone was detected only a few times. The V and J genes are TRBV18 and TRBJ1-2, with a possible D match to TRBD1 (6 bases). Deletions cut 2 bases from V and 8 bases from J, with 12 bases between. There are 13 residues in the CDR3. In germline, CDR1 is KGHSH, CDR2 LQKENI. The CDR3 spells CASSPNRERGYTF. The CDR3 bases are TGTGCCAGCTCACCAAACAGGGAGCGAGGCTACACCTTC.

This clone was found a few times. This chain links TRBV6-5 with TRBJ2-1; D unclear. Germline CDR1 MNHEY, CDR2 SVGAGI. The V gene lost 2 bases and the J gene lost 7 bases, with 9 bases spanning the gap. The length of the CDR3 is 13 residues. The CDR3 DNA reads TGTGCCAGCAGTTACGGGATTCGGAATGAGCAGTTCTTC. It is translated as CASSYGIRNEQFF.

This rearrangement joins TRBV10-3 to TRBJ1-5; D uncertain. The CDR3 loop spans 14 amino acids. Germline V gene lookup returns CDR1 ENHRY and CDR2 SYGVKD. The V end was cut by 2 bases, the J end by 5 bases, with 10 bases between. The CDR3 nucleotides read TGTGCCATCAGTGAGGGACGGCGAGATCAGCCCCAGCATTTT. Residues: CAISEGRRDQPQHF.

The chain couples TRBV29-1 to TRBJ1-1, with D possibly TRBD1 on 5 matching bases. V lost 3 bases to trimming and J lost 10 bases, with 15 bases between them. From germline, CDR1 is SQVTM and CDR2 ANQGSEA. The CDR3 is 12 amino acids. The CDR3 region has the DNA TGCAGCGTTGACGAACCAGGGAAGAGAGCTTTCTTT. Its translation is CSVDEPGKRAFF.

The rearrangement joins TRBV6-5 to TRBJ2-4; TRBD2 matches at 8 bases. In germline, CDR1 is MNHEY, CDR2 SVGAGI. CDR3 length: 13 residues. J lost 6 bases, V lost 7 bases, and 5 bases had no gene match. CDR3 amino acids: CASKGGGRNIQYF. The CDR3 nucleotides read TGTGCCAGCAAAGGCGGGGGGAGAAACATTCAGTACTTC.

The rearrangement uses TRBV28 and TRBJ2-7; TRBD1 is a possible D gene (5 bases). Germline CDR1 MDHEN, CDR2 SYDVKM. This CDR3 comprises 15 residues. V shed 3 bases and J shed 6 bases, with 18 bases lying between them. CDR3 DNA sequence: TGTGCCAGCAGTTTTGTCACAGGCGCCCGTCCCGAGCAGTACTTC. Translated: CASSFVTGARPEQYF.

This chain uses TRBV11-1 with TRBJ2-7, with 10 bases matching TRBD1. The J segment lost 6 bases and the V segment lost 4 bases, leaving 9 bases of the junction unmatched. Germline V lookup: CDR1 SGHAT, CDR2 FQDESV (reference sequence). The CDR3 spans 15 residues. CDR3: CASSSRDRGGVEQYF. In DNA, the CDR3 is TGTGCCAGCAGCTCCCGGGACAGGGGAGGTGTCGAGCAGTACTTC.

This clone has only a few counts. The chain carries TRBV11-2 and TRBJ2-7; D is unclear. This CDR3 contains 11 residues. Germline V CDR1 and CDR2: SGHAT, FQNNGV. Trimming took off 4 bases at V and 0 bases at J, with 1 base between the two ends. CDR3 in amino acids: CASSYSYEQYF. CDR3 nucleotide sequence: TGTGCCAGCAGCTACTCCTACGAGCAGTACTTC.

The chain uses TRBV4-2 and TRBJ2-5, with 7 bases matching TRBD1. The CDR3 loop spans 15 amino acids. V lost 0 bases, J lost 2 bases, and 3 bases stayed unmatched. Germline CDR1 LGHNA, CDR2 YNFKEQ. The CDR3 is CASSQEGTEQETQYF. The CDR3 bases are TGTGCCAGCAGCCAAGAAGGGACAGAACAAGAGACCCAGTACTTC.

The V gene is TRBV2, the J gene TRBJ2-2, with D uncertain. Germline V gives CDR1 SNHLY, CDR2 FYNNEI. With 6 bases removed from V and 5 bases from J, the gap between germline ends came to 4 bases. CDR3 length: 11 amino acids. As DNA, the CDR3 is TGTGCCAGCAGCTTGACCGGGGAGCTGTTTTTT. Amino acids: CASSLTGELFF.

V usage is TRBV7-9 and J usage is TRBJ2-5, with 8 bases matching TRBD1. The ends lost 5 bases at V and 2 bases at J; junction bases unmatched: 4. Germline V lookup: CDR1 SEHNR, CDR2 FQNEAQ (reference sequence). The CDR3 length is 14 residues. The CDR3 DNA sequence: TGTGCCAGCAGCCCCCGGACAGGGCAAGAGACCCAGTACTTC. Translating gives CASSPRTGQETQYF.

The V and J genes are TRBV2 and TRBJ2-7; 10 bases are a match to TRBD1. CDR3 size: 14 residues. Per the germline V gene, CDR1 is SNHLY and CDR2 is FYNNEI. V lost 6 bases, J lost 7 bases, and 9 bases stayed unmatched. The CDR3: CASSRDRGQSEQYF. CDR3 bases: TGTGCCAGCAGCCGGGACAGGGGACAATCGGAGCAGTACTTC.

This clone has a handful of counts. The chain carries TRBV27 and TRBJ2-7; tentatively, D is TRBD1 (5 bases). The CDR3 is 14 amino acids. Deletions cut 10 bases from V and 1 base from J, with 17 bases between. The germline gives CDR1 MNHEY, CDR2 SMNVEV (reference sequence). The CDR3 DNA reads as TGTGCCACTTCCGTAGGGGTAAGGTCCTACGAGCAGTACTTC. Residues: CATSVGVRSYEQYF.

V is TRBV9 and J is TRBJ1-1; D ambiguous. Germline V gives CDR1 SGDLS, CDR2 YYNGEE. CDR3 length: 14 amino acids. V lost 3 bases and J 4 bases, leaving 13 bases between the germline ends. This CDR3 reads CASSEDLQSTEAFF. The CDR3 DNA follows: TGTGCCAGCAGCGAGGACCTACAGAGCACTGAAGCTTTCTTT.

The J gene is TRBJ2-5, the V gene TRBV7-2; 14 bases line up with TRBD2. The V and J ends lost 1 base and 5 bases, in that order; junction bases with no gene match: 9. Per the germline V gene, CDR1 is SGHTA and CDR2 is FQGNSA. CDR3 length: 18 residues. The chain's CDR3 is CASSLERGLAGVGETQYF. The DNA of the CDR3 is TGTGCCAGCAGCTTAGAGAGGGGACTAGCGGGAGTCGGGGAGACCCAGTACTTC.